This TCR beta chain derives from a study of blood T cells in healthy people across ages. The study's findings and limits: Donors of long life had a larger count of naive CD4+ cells and greater diversity than aged donors.

As concerns this clonotype: Its antigen remains unknown.

A second PCR, run for roughly 7 to 11 cycles, used a sample-barcoded 5' primer plus a J-beta primer mix. One entry per CDR3 protein, called by TCRdb with MiXCR from the 5' RACE reads. Of 750,000 to 950,000 distinct CDR3 sequences listed, about 53% are singletons. CDR3 length equals 24 residues. Sequenced input: blood. The chain links TRBV21-1 to TRBJ2-7; the table's D call TRBD2 went unverified against the DNA. TRBV21-1 is reported as a pseudogene. This receptor was obtained from a man older than 75 in good health. CDR3 DNA: TGTGCCAGCAGCAAAATGCCCCTCGTTAACCCGGGACTAGCGGGAGTGGGTCACTCCTACGAGCAGTACTTC. Protein sequence: CASSKMPLVNPGLAGVGHSYEQYF.